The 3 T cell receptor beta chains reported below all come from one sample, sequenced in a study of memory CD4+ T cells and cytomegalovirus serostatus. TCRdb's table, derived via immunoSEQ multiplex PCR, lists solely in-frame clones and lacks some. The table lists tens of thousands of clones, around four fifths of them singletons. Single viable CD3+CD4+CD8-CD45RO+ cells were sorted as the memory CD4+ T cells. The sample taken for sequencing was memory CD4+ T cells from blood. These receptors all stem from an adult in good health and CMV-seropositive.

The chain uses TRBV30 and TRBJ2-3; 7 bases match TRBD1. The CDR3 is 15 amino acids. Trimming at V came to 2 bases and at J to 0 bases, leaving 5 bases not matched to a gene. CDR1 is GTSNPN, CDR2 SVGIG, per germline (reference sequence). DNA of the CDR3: TGTGCCTGGAGTTACCGGGACAGCAGCACAGATACGCAGTATTTT. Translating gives CAWSYRDSSTDTQYF.

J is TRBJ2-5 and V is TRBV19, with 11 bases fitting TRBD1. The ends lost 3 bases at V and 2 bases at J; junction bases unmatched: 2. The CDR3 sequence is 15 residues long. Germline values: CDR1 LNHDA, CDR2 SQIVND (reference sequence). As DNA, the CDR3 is TGTGCCAGTAGTATGGGGACAGGGGGACAAGAGACCCAGTACTTC. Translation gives CASSMGTGGQETQYF.

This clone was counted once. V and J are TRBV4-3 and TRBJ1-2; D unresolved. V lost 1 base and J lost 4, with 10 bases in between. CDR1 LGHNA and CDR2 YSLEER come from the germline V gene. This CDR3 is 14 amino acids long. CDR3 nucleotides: TGCGCCAGCAGCCAAGGGGAGAATTTCTATGGCTACACCTTC. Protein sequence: CASSQGENFYGYTF.